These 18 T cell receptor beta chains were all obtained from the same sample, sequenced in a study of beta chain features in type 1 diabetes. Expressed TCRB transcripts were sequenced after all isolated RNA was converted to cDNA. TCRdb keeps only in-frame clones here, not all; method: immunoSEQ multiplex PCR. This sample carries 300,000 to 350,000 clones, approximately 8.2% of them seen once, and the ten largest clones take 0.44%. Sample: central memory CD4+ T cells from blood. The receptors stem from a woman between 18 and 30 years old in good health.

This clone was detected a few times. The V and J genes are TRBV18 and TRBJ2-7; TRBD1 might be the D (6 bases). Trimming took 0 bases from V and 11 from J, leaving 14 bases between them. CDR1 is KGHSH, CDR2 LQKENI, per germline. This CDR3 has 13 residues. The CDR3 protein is CASSPPSRDTEYF. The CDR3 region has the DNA TGTGCCAGCTCACCACCTTCTCGGGACACGGAGTACTTC.

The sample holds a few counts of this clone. CDR3 bases: TGTGCCAGCAGCTCTAGACAGGTAGGGTCCCAGCCCCAGCATTTT. Translated, it gives CASSSRQVGSQPQHF. The genes are TRBV28 and TRBJ1-5; D is possibly TRBD1 (6 bases). The germline V gene has CDR1 MDHEN and CDR2 SYDVKM. The V and J ends lost 6 bases and 7 bases respectively, with 19 bases between them. This CDR3 is 15 amino acids long.

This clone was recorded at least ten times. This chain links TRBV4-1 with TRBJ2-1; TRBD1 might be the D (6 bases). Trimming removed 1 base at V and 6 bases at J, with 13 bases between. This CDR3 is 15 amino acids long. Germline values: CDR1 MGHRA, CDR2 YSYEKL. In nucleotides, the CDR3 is TGCGCCAGCAGCCAAGGGCGAGGACAGCTCAATGAGCAGTTCTTC. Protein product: CASSQGRGQLNEQFF.

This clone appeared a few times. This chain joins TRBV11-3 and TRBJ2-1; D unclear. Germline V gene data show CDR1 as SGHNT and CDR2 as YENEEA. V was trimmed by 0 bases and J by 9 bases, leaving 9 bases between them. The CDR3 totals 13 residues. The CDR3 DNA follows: TGTGCCAGCAGCTTAGATCTGTCAACTGAGCAGTTCTTC. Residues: CASSLDLSTEQFF.

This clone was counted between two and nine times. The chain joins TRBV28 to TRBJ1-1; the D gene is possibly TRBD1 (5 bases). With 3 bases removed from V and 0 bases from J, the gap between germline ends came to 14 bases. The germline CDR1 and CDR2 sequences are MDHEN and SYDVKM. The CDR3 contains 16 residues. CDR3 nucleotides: TGTGCCAGCAGTTTGGGAGGGGCCGGCGTGAACACTGAAGCTTTCTTT. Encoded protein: CASSLGGAGVNTEAFF.

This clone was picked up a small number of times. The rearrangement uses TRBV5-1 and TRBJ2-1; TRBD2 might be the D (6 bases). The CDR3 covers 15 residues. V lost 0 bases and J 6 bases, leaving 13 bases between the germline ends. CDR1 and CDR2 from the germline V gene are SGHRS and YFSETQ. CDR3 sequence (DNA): TGCGCCAGCAGCTTGGAGGGACGGGACTTCAATGAGCAGTTCTTC. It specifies CASSLEGRDFNEQFF. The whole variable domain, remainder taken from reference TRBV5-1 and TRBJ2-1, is KAGVTQTPRYLIKTRGQQVTLSCSPISGHRSVSWYQQTPGQGLQFLFEYFSETQRNKGNFPGRFSGRQFSNSRSEMNVSTLELGDSALYLCASSLEGRDFNEQFFGPGTRLTVL.

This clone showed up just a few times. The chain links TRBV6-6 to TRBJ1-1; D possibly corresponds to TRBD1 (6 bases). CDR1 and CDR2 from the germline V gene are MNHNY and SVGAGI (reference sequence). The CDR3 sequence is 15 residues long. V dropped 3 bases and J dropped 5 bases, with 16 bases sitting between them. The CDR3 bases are TGTGCCAGCAGTTATGAACCACAGGGTCAGACTGAAGCTTTCTTT. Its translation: CASSYEPQGQTEAFF.

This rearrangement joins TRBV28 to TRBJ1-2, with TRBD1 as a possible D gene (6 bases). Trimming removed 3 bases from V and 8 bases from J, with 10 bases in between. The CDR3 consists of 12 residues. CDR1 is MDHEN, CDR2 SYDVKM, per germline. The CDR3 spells CASSFQGNGYTF. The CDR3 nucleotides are TGTGCCAGCAGTTTCCAGGGGAACGGCTACACCTTC.

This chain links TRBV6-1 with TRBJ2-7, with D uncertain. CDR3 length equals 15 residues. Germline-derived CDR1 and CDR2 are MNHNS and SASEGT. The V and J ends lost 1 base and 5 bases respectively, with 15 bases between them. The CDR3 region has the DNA TGTGCCAGCAGTGAAGTAGTGACAATCGGCAACGAGCAGTACTTC. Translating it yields CASSEVVTIGNEQYF.

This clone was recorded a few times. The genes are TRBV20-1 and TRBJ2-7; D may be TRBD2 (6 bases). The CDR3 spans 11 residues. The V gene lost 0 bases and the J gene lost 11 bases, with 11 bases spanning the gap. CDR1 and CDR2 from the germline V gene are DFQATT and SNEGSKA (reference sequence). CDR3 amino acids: CSARDLTREYF. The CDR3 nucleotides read TGCAGTGCTAGAGATCTGACTAGGGAGTACTTC.

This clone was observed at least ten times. CDR3 nucleotide sequence: TGTGCCAGCAGCCAGGACAGGGCGTCCTACAATGAGCAGTTCTTC. It encodes CASSQDRASYNEQFF. V gene TRBV5-4 combines with J gene TRBJ2-1; 8 bases map to TRBD1. CDR3 size: 15 residues. The V and J ends lost 4 bases and 1 base, in that order; junction bases with no gene match: 4. Germline assignment: CDR1 SGHNT and CDR2 YYREEE (reference sequence).

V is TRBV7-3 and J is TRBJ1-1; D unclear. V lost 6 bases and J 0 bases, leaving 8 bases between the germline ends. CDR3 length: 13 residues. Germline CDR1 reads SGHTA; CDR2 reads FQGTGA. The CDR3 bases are TGTGCCAGCAGGGAGCGGATGAACACTGAAGCTTTCTTT. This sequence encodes CASRERMNTEAFF.

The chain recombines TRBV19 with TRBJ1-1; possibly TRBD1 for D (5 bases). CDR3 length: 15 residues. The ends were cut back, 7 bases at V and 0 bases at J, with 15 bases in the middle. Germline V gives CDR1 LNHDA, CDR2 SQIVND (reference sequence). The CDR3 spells CASTRDSNMNTEAFF. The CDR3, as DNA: TGTGCCAGTACCCGGGACTCCAACATGAACACTGAAGCTTTCTTT.

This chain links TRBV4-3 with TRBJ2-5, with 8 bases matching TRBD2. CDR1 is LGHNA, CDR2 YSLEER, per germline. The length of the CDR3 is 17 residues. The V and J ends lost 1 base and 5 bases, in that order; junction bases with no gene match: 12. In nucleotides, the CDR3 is TGCGCCAGCAGCCAAGCGGGGGGAGCGGGAGATGTGGAGACCCAGTACTTC. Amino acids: CASSQAGGAGDVETQYF.

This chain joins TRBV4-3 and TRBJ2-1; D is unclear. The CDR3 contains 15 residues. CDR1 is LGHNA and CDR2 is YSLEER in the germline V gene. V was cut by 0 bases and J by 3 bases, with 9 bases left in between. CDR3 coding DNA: TGCGCCAGCAGCCAAGATTTGAAGGGCTACAATGAGCAGTTCTTC. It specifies CASSQDLKGYNEQFF.

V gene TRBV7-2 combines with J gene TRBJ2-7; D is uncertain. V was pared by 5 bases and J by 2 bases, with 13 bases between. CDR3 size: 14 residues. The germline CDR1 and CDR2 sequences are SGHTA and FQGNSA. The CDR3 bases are TGTGCCAGCAGCGTCCGACTGCTAGCCTACGAGCAGTACTTC. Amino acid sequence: CASSVRLLAYEQYF. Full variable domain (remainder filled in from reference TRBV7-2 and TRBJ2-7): GAGVSQSPSNKVTEKGKDVELRCDPISGHTALYWYRQSLGQGLEFLIYFQGNSAPDKSGLPSDRFSAERTGGSVSTLTIQRTQQEDSAVYLCASSVRLLAYEQYFGPGTRLTVT.

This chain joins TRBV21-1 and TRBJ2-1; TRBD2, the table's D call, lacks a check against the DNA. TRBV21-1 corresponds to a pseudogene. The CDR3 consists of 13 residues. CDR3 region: CASSALSYNEQFF. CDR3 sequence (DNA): TGTGCCAGTAGTGCGTTGTCATACAATGAGCAGTTCTTC.

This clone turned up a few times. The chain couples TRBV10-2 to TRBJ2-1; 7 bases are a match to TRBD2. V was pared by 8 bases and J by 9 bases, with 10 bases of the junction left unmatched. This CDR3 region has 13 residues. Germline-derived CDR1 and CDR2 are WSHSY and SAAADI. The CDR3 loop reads CASGKRDNFEQFF. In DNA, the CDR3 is TGCGCCAGCGGGAAGCGGGATAACTTTGAGCAGTTCTTC.